One and the same sample provided the 22 T cell receptor beta chains below, sequenced in a study. A single record per CDR3 protein comes from TCRdb applying MiXCR to the 5' RACE reads. The sample shows some 12,000 distinct CDR3 sequences, more than 45% of them seen only once. Material for sequencing was tumor-infiltrating naive CD4+ T cells sorted from the breast tumor. The subset here: naive CD4+ T cells, CD4+CD45RA+CD25-. These receptor sequences come from a female donor with breast cancer.

This clonotype has just a few counts. This chain uses TRBV10-3 with TRBJ2-7, with a weak D call TRBD1 (5 bases). The CDR3 contains 11 residues. CDR1 is ENHRY and CDR2 is SYGVKD in the germline V gene. V was trimmed by 6 bases and J by 3 bases, leaving 6 bases between them. CDR3 DNA sequence: TGTGCCATCAGCCAGGGCTACGAGCAGTACGTC. Translating it yields CAISQGYEQYV.

Concerning this clonotype: The junction and the germline gene differ at one end; a read error may be behind it. The chain combines TRBV7-2 with TRBJ2-3, with TRBD1 matching 12 bases. Germline V gene lookup returns CDR1 SGHTA and CDR2 FQGNSA. This CDR3 has 15 residues. DNA for the CDR3: TGTGCCAGCAGCACGGGACAGGGGGCAACAGTTACGCAGTATTTT. Its protein product is CASSTGQGATVTQYF. Drawing the rest from reference TRBV7-2 and TRBJ2-3, the complete variable domain is GAGVSQSPSNKVTEKGKDVELRCDPISGHTALYWYRQSLGQGLEFLIYFQGNSAPDKSGLPSDRFSAERTGGSVSTLTIQRTQQEDSAVYLCASSTGQGATVTQYFGPGTRLTVL.

The CDR3 loop reads CSVGGTAGQPQHF. The CDR3 coding sequence is TGCAGCGTTGGGGGGACGGCGGGTCAGCCCCAGCATTTT. The V gene is TRBV29-1, the J gene TRBJ1-5; TRBD1 is a possible D gene (5 bases). The length of the CDR3 is 13 residues. Looked up from germline, CDR1 is SQVTM and CDR2 is ANQGSEA. The V gene lost 4 bases and the J gene lost 6 bases, with 13 bases spanning the gap.

The rearrangement joins TRBV30 to TRBJ1-4; 11 bases are a match to TRBD1. V was clipped by 2 bases and J by 8 bases; unmatched bases: 10. Germline V lookup: CDR1 GTSNPN, CDR2 SVGIG (reference sequence). The CDR3 totals 16 residues. In DNA, the CDR3 is TGTGCCTGGAGTTACCCACCGGGACAGGGGGGCGAAAAACTGTTTTTT. Encoded protein: CAWSYPPGQGGEKLFF.

This CDR3 reads CSASETTTGTGFYGYTF. The DNA of the CDR3 is TGCAGTGCTAGCGAAACTACTACCGGGACAGGGTTCTATGGCTACACCTTC. The chain recombines TRBV20-1 with TRBJ1-2; TRBD1 matches at 9 bases. V shed 3 bases and J 4 bases; nucleotides not matched to a gene: 15. This CDR3 is 17 amino acids long. Germline V CDR1 and CDR2: DFQATT, SNEGSKA (reference sequence).

This clonotype has just a few counts. J is TRBJ2-3 and V is TRBV30, with unresolved D. This CDR3 is built from 14 residues. The germline V gene encodes CDR1 GTSNPN and CDR2 SVGIG (reference sequence). V lost 4 bases to trimming and J lost 6 bases, with 17 bases between them. CDR3 nucleotide sequence: TGTGCCTGGAAGGCCCAAGCAGGATCCGATACGCAGTATTTT. This gives the protein CAWKAQAGSDTQYF.

This clonotype was seen a handful of times. This chain connects TRBV20-1 to TRBJ2-1, with TRBD2 matching over 11 bases. Germline V lookup: CDR1 DFQATT, CDR2 SNEGSKA (reference sequence). The CDR3 consists of 15 residues. The ends lost 5 bases at V and 4 bases at J; junction bases unmatched: 7. The CDR3, as DNA: TGCAGTGCTGAAACTAGCGGGAGCGGTTACAATGAGCAGTTCTTC. As protein: CSAETSGSGYNEQFF.

Comment on this clonotype: The junction departs from germline at one end; a sequencing error may be responsible. V is TRBV4-3 and J is TRBJ2-1; 8 bases agree with TRBD2. Germline lookup yields CDR1 LGHNA and CDR2 YSLEER. The CDR3 consists of 17 residues. The CDR3 here is CASNQDLRTSSRNEQFF. The CDR3 DNA is TGCGCCAGCAACCAAGATCTTAGGACTAGCAGTCGCAATGAGCAGTTCTTC.

This chain joins TRBV9 and TRBJ2-3, with 7 bases matching TRBD1. CDR3 length: 15 residues. Germline V lookup: CDR1 SGDLS, CDR2 YYNGEE. With V trimmed by 6 bases and J by 0 bases, 7 bases remained unmatched. CDR3 in DNA: TGTGCCAGCACCAGGACAGGCGATAGCACAGATACGCAGTATTTT. Its protein product is CASTRTGDSTDTQYF. Full variable domain (outside the CDR3, taken from reference TRBV9 and TRBJ2-3): DSGVTQTPKHLITATGQRVTLRCSPRSGDLSVYWYQQSLDQGLQFLIQYYNGEERAKGNILERFSAQQFPDLHSELNLSSLELGDSALYFCASTRTGDSTDTQYFGPGTRLTVL.

The chain links TRBV6-5 to TRBJ2-5; TRBD1 agrees at 8 bases. Germline CDR1 and CDR2: MNHEY and SVGAGI. CDR3 length: 16 amino acids. Trimming took 0 bases from V and 6 from J; bases not matched to a gene: 9. In DNA, the CDR3 is TGTGCCAGCAGTTACTCCGCCAGGGGGCTAGAAAAGACCCAGTACTTC. Its translation: CASSYSARGLEKTQYF.

This clonotype was seen more than once but under ten times. The chain uses TRBV28 and TRBJ2-7, with TRBD2 identical over 13 bases. This CDR3 has 15 amino acids. V was clipped by 5 bases and J by 6 bases; unmatched bases: 7. The germline V gene has CDR1 MDHEN and CDR2 SYDVKM. The CDR3 sequence: CASSRPGLAGFEQYV. CDR3 bases: TGTGCCAGCAGTCGTCCGGGACTAGCGGGATTCGAGCAGTACGTC.

On this clonotype: One end of the junction is discordant with germline, which a read error may explain. The chain combines TRBV6-5 with TRBJ1-6; D gene unclear. CDR3 length: 15 amino acids. The germline gives CDR1 MNHEY, CDR2 SVGAGI. CDR3 nucleotides: TGTGCCAACAGTTCCCGCGGACGGACCAATTCACCCCTCCACTTT. It yields the protein CANSSRGRTNSPLHF.

This chain connects TRBV10-3 to TRBJ2-7; TRBD1 aligns across 8 bases. V was clipped by 4 bases and J by 4 bases; unmatched bases: 3. From germline, CDR1 is ENHRY and CDR2 SYGVKD. The CDR3 has 13 residues. The DNA for the CDR3 is TGTGCCATCAGTGGGACAGGGTTTTACGAGCAGTACGTC. Its translation is CAISGTGFYEQYV.

A note on this clonotype: Its ends do not fully match the called genes, so a read error is possible. The rearrangement links TRBV4-1 to TRBJ2-2; a weak D match, TRBD2 (5 bases). The CDR3 has 15 amino acids. Germline lookup yields CDR1 MGHRA and CDR2 YSYEKL. The CDR3 nucleotides are TGCGCCAGCAGCCAAGGGGAAACACTCACCGGGGAGCCGTTTTTT. This codes for CASSQGETLTGEPFF.

The CDR3 sequence: CASSPLTRGDTGELFF. The CDR3 DNA reads as TGCGCCAGCAGCCCACTAACAAGGGGGGACACCGGGGAGCTGTTTTTT. This chain connects TRBV5-1 to TRBJ2-2, with D possibly called TRBD1 or TRBD2 (6 bases each). V was clipped by 4 bases and J by 3 bases, with 16 bases between them. The CDR3 is made up of 16 amino acids. Germline assignment: CDR1 SGHRS and CDR2 YFSETQ.

This rearrangement joins TRBV20-1 to TRBJ2-3; 9 nucleotides match TRBD1. V shed 6 bases and J 5 bases; nucleotides not matched to a gene: 9. This CDR3 is 14 amino acids long. Germline V lookup: CDR1 DFQATT, CDR2 SNEGSKA (reference sequence). CDR3 nucleotide sequence: TGCAGTGCGGAAAAACAGGGGGCACTAGATACGCAGTATTTT. The encoded protein is CSAEKQGALDTQYF.

The chain recombines TRBV4-2 with TRBJ2-4, with D possibly TRBD1 on 6 matching bases. Deletions cut 4 bases from V and 7 bases from J, with 14 bases between. Germline V CDR1 and CDR2: LGHNA, YNFKEQ. The length of the CDR3 is 14 residues. In nucleotides, the CDR3 is TGTGCCAGCAGCCCAGGGGTAGGGCCTAACATTCAGTACTTC. Translation: CASSPGVGPNIQYF.

The chain couples TRBV5-1 to TRBJ2-3; maybe TRBD2 (5 bases). Germline values: CDR1 SGHRS, CDR2 YFSETQ. V gave up 4 bases and J gave up 0 bases, with 12 bases separating them. The CDR3 runs to 15 residues. CDR3 amino acids: CASSTTTASTDTQYF. As DNA, the CDR3 is TGCGCCAGCAGCACGACTACGGCTAGCACAGATACGCAGTATTTT. The full variable domain, rest sourced from reference TRBV5-1 and TRBJ2-3, is KAGVTQTPRYLIKTRGQQVTLSCSPISGHRSVSWYQQTPGQGLQFLFEYFSETQRNKGNFPGRFSGRQFSNSRSEMNVSTLELGDSALYLCASSTTTASTDTQYFGPGTRLTVL.

Comment on this clonotype: The junction departs from germline at one end; a sequencing error may be responsible. This rearrangement joins TRBV5-1 to TRBJ1-2, with D perhaps matching TRBD1 (5 bases). Germline V gene sequence: CDR1 SGHRS, CDR2 YFSETQ. This CDR3 is 15 amino acids long. The DNA of the CDR3 is TGCGCCAGCAGTTTGGCTAGCGGGACCCGTGGTGGCTACACCTTC. Translating gives CASSLASGTRGGYTF.

V usage is TRBV20-1 and J usage is TRBJ1-2; 9 bases are shared with TRBD1. V lost 3 bases and J lost 2; bases outside the gene matches: 4. Germline V gives CDR1 DFQATT, CDR2 SNEGSKA (reference sequence). The CDR3 totals 14 residues. The DNA for the CDR3 is TGCAGTGCTAGTGAGGGACAGGGAAACTATGGCTACACCTTC. Translated: CSASEGQGNYGYTF.

The V gene is TRBV6-2 or TRBV6-3, the J gene TRBJ1-2; TRBD1 matches at 8 bases. The CDR3 runs 15 residues. V was clipped by 5 bases and J by 6 bases; unmatched bases: 11. Germline assignment: CDR1 MNHEY and CDR2 SVGEGT. CDR3 DNA: TGTGCCAGCAGTCCCAGGGGGCGTTCTTCGGATGGCTACACCTTC. Its protein is CASSPRGRSSDGYTF.

The V and J genes are TRBV5-6 and TRBJ1-1; 9 bases align to TRBD1. Germline CDR1 reads SGHDT; CDR2 reads YYEEEE. This CDR3 spans 17 amino acids. The trim removed 2 bases at V and 4 bases at J, leaving 12 bases unmatched. In DNA, the CDR3 is TGTGCCAGCAGCTTAGTCCACAGGGGGCGGGTGGTCACTGAAGCTTTCTTT. Translating it yields CASSLVHRGRVVTEAFF.